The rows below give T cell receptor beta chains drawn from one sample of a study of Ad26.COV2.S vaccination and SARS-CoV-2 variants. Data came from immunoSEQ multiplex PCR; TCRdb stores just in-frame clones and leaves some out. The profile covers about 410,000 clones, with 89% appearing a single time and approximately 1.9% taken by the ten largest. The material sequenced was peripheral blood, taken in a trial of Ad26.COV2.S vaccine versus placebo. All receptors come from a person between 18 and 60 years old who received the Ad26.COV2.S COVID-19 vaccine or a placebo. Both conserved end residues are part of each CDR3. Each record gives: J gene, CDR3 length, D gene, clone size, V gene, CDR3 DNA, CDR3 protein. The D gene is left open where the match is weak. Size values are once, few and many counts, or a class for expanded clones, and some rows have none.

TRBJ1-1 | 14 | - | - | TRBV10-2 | TGCGCCAGCAGTGAGCAAGGGATAGGCACTGAAGCTTTCTTT | CASSEQGIGTEAFF
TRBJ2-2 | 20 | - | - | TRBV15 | TGTGCCACCAGCAGAAATCCCCCTGTCAGGCCTAGAAGGGGTCCCGGGGAGCTGTTTTTT | CATSRNPPVRPRRGPGELFF
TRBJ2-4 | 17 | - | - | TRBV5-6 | TGTGCCAGCAGCTTTTACTCGGGGAGGTCAGCCAAAAACATTCAGTACTTC | CASSFYSGRSAKNIQYF
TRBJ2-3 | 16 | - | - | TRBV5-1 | TGCGCCAGCAGTAAAACGGTGGCCTCGGGGACAGATACGCAGTATTTT | CASSKTVASGTDTQYF
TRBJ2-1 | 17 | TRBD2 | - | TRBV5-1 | TGCGCCAGCAGCTTTGGTAGCGGGAGGGCAGTGTACAATGAGCAGTTCTTC | CASSFGSGRAVYNEQFF
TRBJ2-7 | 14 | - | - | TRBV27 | TGTGCCAGCAGTGACCTCGGGAAAACCTACGAGCAGTACTTC | CASSDLGKTYEQYF
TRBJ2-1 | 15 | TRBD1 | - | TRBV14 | TGTGCCAGCAGCCAAGGGACAGGGGGCCGGAATGAGCAGTTCTTC | CASSQGTGGRNEQFF
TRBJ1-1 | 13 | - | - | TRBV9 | TGTGCCAGCAGCGAGGGCCTAGACACTGAAGCTTTCTTT | CASSEGLDTEAFF
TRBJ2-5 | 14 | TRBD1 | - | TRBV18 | TGTGCCAGCTCAATACGGGACAGTCAAGAGACCCAGTACTTC | CASSIRDSQETQYF
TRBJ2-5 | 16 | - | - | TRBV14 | TGTGCCAGCAGCTCCTACCGACTAGTCAGGGGAGAGACCCAGTACTTC | CASSSYRLVRGETQYF
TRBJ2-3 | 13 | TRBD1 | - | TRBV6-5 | TGTGCCAGCCCAGGGACAGGGGGCGATACGCAGTATTTT | CASPGTGGDTQYF
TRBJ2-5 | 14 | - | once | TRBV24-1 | TGTGCCACCAGTGATTTTTCCGGAGGGGAGACCCAGTACTTC | CATSDFSGGETQYF
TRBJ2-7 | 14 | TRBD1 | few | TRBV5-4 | TGTGCCAGCAGCTTGGGACAGGGCGCCTACGAGCAGTACTTC | CASSLGQGAYEQYF
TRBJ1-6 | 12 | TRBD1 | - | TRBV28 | TGTGCCAGCAGTTCGGACAGGGTTGTACTCCACTTT | CASSSDRVVLHF
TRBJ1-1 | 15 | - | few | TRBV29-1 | TGCAGCGTTGCCCCCCTGAGCAGGGGAGGAGGTGAAGCTTTCTTT | CSVAPLSRGGGEAFF
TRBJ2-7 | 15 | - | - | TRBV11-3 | TGTGCCAGCAGCTCCCGGACCCTGGCCTCCTACGAGCAGTACTTC | CASSSRTLASYEQYF
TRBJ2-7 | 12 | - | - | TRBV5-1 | TGCGCCAGCAGCCCGCCGGGGTACGAGCAGTACTTC | CASSPPGYEQYF
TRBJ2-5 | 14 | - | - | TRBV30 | TGTGCCTGGAGTGTGGGGGGATCCCAAGAGACCCAGTACTTC | CAWSVGGSQETQYF
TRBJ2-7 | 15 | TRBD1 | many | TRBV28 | TGTGCCAGCAGTTTATCGGGGACAGGGTCCTACGAGCAGTACTTC | CASSLSGTGSYEQYF
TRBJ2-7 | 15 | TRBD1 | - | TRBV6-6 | TGTGCCAGCAGACTACCGGGACAGGGACCCTACGAGCAGTACTTC | CASRLPGQGPYEQYF
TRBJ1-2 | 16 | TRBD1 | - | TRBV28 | TGTGCCAGCAGTTCCCAAGGGGGCCGGGGGCCCAATGGCTACACCTTC | CASSSQGGRGPNGYTF
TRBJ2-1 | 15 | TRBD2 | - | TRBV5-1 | TGCGCCAGCAGCGTAACTAGCGCCTCCTACAATGAGCAGTTCTTC | CASSVTSASYNEQFF
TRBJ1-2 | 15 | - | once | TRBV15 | TGTGCCACCAGCAGAGATATGGTCCAGGGAGGGGGCTACACCTTC | CATSRDMVQGGGYTF
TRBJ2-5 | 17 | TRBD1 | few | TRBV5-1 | TGCGCCAGCAGCAACCAACCGGGACAGGGAGTGAAAGAGACCCAGTACTTC | CASSNQPGQGVKETQYF
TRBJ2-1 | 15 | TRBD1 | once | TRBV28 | TGTGCCAGCAGTCCCCGGGACAGGGTATACAATGAGCAGTTCTTC | CASSPRDRVYNEQFF
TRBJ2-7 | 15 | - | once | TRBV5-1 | TGCGCCAGCAGCTTGGAGTCAGGGACTCCCTACGAGCAGTACTTC | CASSLESGTPYEQYF
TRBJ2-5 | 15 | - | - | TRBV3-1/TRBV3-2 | TGTGCCAGCAGCCAAGATTTAGGGTTGCAGGAGACCCAGTACTTC | CASSQDLGLQETQYF
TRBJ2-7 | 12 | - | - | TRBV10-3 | TGTGCCATCAGTGGGGCCGGGTTGGAGCAGTACTTC | CAISGAGLEQYF
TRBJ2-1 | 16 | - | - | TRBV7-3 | TGTGCCAGCAGCTCGAACGGAGGGCCTCTGAGAGTTGAGCAGTTCTTC | CASSSNGGPLRVEQFF
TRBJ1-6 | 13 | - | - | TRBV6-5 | TGTGCCAGCAACCTCAGGGGCCGAGGACCCCTCCACTTT | CASNLRGRGPLHF
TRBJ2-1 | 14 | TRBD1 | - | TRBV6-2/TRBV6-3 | TGTGCCAGCAGTACCGGGACAGGGATCAATGAGCAGTTCTTC | CASSTGTGINEQFF
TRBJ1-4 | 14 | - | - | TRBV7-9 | TGTGCCAGCAGCTTAAGCAGGGCAAATGAAAAACTGTTTTTT | CASSLSRANEKLFF
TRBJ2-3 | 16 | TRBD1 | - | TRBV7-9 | TGTGCCAGCAGCAAACCCTCCGGGACAGGGGTTGATACGCAGTATTTT | CASSKPSGTGVDTQYF
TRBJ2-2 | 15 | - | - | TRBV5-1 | TGCGCCAGCAGCTTGGGGCACAGGAACACCGGGGAGCTGTTTTTT | CASSLGHRNTGELFF
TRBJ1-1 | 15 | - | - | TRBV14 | TGTGCCAGCAGCCCTCATGGGGGGCGGGGGACTGAAGCTTTCTTT | CASSPHGGRGTEAFF